This entry concerns a single T cell receptor beta chain. There is no known antigen for this receptor. The sample holds no much larger clone one base away, and base qualities are not on file. Library prep was done by 5' RACE. For sequencing, an Illumina HiSeq 2000 was employed. Template switching introduced a universal primer binding site; the final cDNA contained a unique molecular identifier, enabling accurate counting of TCR cDNA molecules. Specific primers in the conserved constant-segment region were used to synthesize first-strand cDNA for the TCR alpha and beta chains. To control for contamination, every cDNA library was double barcoded, receiving both a SMART-Mk sample barcode and Illumina barcodes. TruSeq adapter sequences along with Illumina sample barcodes were introduced in two successive PCR steps. Sequencing of the TCR alpha and beta cDNA libraries was done on the Illumina HiSeq platform using custom primers. The paper's data handling went like this. MiGEC processed the raw reads to extract unique molecular identifiers, while MiXCR was used to determine the CDR3 positions. Recombination models were inferred per individual with the repgenHMM and IGoR tools using an EM algorithm. Shared clonotype analysis was performed with the tcR package in R, normalizing sharing by the product of cloneset sizes. To study raw recombination free of thymic and clonal selection effects, out-of-frame nonproductive sequences were analyzed. TCRdb trimmed public reads at Q25 via fastp, called clones via MiXCR and kept in-frame beta chains. CDR3 protein sequences are deduplicated, and each keeps its most common genes and DNA. These V and J calls derive from TCRdb rather than the authors' analysis. The sample contains 400,000 to 550,000 distinct CDR3 sequences, roughly a fifth of them found a single time. 0.91% of the sample is taken by the ten largest.

Every donor was a healthy Caucasian. Three pairs of female monozygotic twins, all aged about 18 to 29 years, were included in the twin cohort. CD4+ and CD8+ T cell populations were isolated with positive isolation kits from Invitrogen. V is cut back by 1 base and J by 6 bases, with 2 bases in the junction unmatched. Including cysteine and phenylalanine, the CDR3 has 15 amino acids. The kept DNA is CDR3 alone, 45 bases in frame from the first base. As encoded in the germline V gene, CDR1 is SGHTA while CDR2 is FQGNSA. This entry comes from a study of identical twins (dated by TCRdb to the mid-2010s). In terms of the full investigation: TCR alpha and beta repertoires from monozygotic twins, unrelated adults of various ages and cord blood were deep-sequenced to test whether fetal clonotypes persist. To rule out contamination, replicate twin experiments were performed at different times with different library preparation protocols.

The paper as a whole reports these results and caveats: In monozygotic twins, out-of-frame TCR alpha sharing was systematically underestimated by recombination models, although the models agreed with sharing between unrelated individuals. Compared with coincidental sharing between unrelated individuals, out-of-frame TCR alpha sequences shared between twins had an excess of sequences with low generation probability. Excess twin sharing in beta out-of-frame sequences was weaker because fewer shared sequences lowered the signal-to-noise ratio. Zero-insertion analyses could be partly confounded by invariant T cells such as MAIT and iNKT, though diverse VJ usage argued against such confounding for most clonotypes. Because the same donors could not be followed over many years, the conclusions relied on cross-sectional statistical analysis. Abundant cord blood beta clonotypes had fewer insertions, young adult naive repertoires showed a similar but weaker trend, and memory repertoires showed no such trend.

These data also featured in a second study, about T cells expressing NK-cell markers. From that second study: TCR beta-chain repertoires were profiled in sorted CD3+CD56+NKG2C+, CD3+CD56+NKG2C- and CD3+CD56-NKG2C+ T-cell subsets from roughly eight donors. Among the eight sequenced donors, only one was HCMV-seronegative, while the other seven were HCMV-seropositive. In several experiments an anti-gammadeltaTCR antibody was added to restrict sorting to alphabetaTCR-expressing T cells. In six donors, the dominant CD3+CD56+NKG2C+ clonotypes were found to rank among the top 10 CD8+ clonotypes and to make up about 1.0-7.0% of CD8+ T cells. Those dominant clonotypes were again the most abundant among CD3+CD56-NKG2C+ cells in several donors, at roughly 25-65%. It remained unclear whether the expanded NKG2C-expressing T cell clones were specific for HCMV antigens. All eight donors whose samples were sequenced were randomly selected healthy volunteers, three of them men and five women. HCMV-specific IgG was detected in serum with a commercial ELISA kit to determine HCMV serostatus. MIGEC was used to demultiplex reads and group reads by UMI, and MiTCR was used to assemble and quantify clonotypes. Only TCR cDNA sequences supported by at least two reads were kept to exclude erroneous sequences. The tcR package was used for downstream repertoire analysis, and clonotypes were matched across fractions by CDR3 nucleotide sequence plus V segment. Antigen specificity was annotated against VDJdb with VDJmatch, allowing one amino acid substitution in CDR3.

The chain is assembled from TRBV7-2 and TRBJ2-1; 11 bases in the middle match TRBD2. The TCR comes from a young woman in good health. Input material: CD4+ T cells sorted from blood. The nucleotide sequence reads TGTGCCAGCAGCTTAGTAGCGGGGGGGAGCAATGAGCAGTTCTTC. It codes for CASSLVAGGSNEQFF.